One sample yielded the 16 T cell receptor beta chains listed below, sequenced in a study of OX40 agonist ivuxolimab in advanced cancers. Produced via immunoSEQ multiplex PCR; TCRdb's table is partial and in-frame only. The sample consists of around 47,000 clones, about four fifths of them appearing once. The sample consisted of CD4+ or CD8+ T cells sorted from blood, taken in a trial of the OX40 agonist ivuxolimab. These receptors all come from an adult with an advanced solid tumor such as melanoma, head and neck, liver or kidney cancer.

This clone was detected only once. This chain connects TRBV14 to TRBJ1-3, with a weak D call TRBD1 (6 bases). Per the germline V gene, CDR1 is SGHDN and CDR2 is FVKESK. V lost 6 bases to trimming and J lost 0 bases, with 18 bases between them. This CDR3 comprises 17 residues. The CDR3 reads CASSHTHRANSGNTIYF. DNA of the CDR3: TGTGCCAGCAGTCACACCCACAGGGCCAACTCTGGAAACACCATATATTTT.

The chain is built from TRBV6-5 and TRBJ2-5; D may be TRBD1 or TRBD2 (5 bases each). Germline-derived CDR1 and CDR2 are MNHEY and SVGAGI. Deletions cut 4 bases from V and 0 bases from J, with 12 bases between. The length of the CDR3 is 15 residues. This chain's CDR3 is CASSSAGTDQETQYF. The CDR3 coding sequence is TGTGCCAGCAGTTCCGCCGGGACGGACCAAGAGACCCAGTACTTC.

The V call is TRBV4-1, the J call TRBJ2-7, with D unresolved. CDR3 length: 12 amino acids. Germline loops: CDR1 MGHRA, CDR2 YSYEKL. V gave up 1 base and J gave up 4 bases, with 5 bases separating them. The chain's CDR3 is CASSQVGYEQYF. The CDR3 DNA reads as TGCGCCAGCAGCCAAGTGGGATACGAGCAGTACTTC.

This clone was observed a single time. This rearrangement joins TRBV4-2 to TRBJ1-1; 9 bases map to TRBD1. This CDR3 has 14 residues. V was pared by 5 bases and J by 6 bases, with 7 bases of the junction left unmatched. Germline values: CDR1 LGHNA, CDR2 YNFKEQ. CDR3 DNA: TGTGCCAGCAGCACCGGGACAGGGAAAGCTGAAGCTTTCTTT. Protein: CASSTGTGKAEAFF.

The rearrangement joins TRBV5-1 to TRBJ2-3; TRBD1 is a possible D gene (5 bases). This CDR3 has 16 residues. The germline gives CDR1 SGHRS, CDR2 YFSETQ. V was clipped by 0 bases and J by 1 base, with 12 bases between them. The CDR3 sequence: CASSLVWGVGTDTQYF. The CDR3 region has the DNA TGCGCCAGCAGCTTGGTTTGGGGCGTCGGCACAGATACGCAGTATTTT.

The CDR3 sequence is CASSEDPGLAGEISYNEQFF. CDR3 DNA: TGTGCCAGCAGTGAAGACCCGGGACTAGCGGGGGAGATCTCCTACAATGAGCAGTTCTTC. The chain uses TRBV9 and TRBJ2-1, with TRBD2 matching over 14 bases. CDR1 and CDR2 (germline): SGDLS, YYNGEE. V lost 5 bases and J lost 0; bases outside the gene matches: 13. The CDR3 is 20 amino acids.

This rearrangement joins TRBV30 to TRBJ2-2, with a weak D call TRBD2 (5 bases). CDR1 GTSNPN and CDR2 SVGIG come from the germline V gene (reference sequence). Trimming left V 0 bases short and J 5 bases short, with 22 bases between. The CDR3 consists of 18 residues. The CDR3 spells CAWSVVAGLVGWTGELFF. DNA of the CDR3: TGTGCCTGGAGTGTAGTCGCGGGTCTAGTGGGTTGGACCGGGGAGCTGTTTTTT.

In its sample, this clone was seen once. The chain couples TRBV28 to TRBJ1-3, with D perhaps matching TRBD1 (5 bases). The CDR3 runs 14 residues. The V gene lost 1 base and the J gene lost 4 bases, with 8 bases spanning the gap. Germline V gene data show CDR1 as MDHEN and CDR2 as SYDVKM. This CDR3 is CASSLSGSGNTIYF. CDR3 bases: TGTGCCAGCAGTTTATCAGGGTCCGGAAACACCATATATTTT.

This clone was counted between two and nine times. As DNA, the CDR3 is TGTGCCAGCAGTGTAAGAGGACTAGCGGGGTTATATGAGCAGTTCTTC. Amino acids: CASSVRGLAGLYEQFF. V usage is TRBV6-1 and J usage is TRBJ2-1; 12 bases agree with TRBD2. V lost 4 bases, J lost 8 bases, and 9 bases stayed unmatched. The CDR3 is 16 amino acids. Germline V CDR1 and CDR2: MNHNS, SASEGT.

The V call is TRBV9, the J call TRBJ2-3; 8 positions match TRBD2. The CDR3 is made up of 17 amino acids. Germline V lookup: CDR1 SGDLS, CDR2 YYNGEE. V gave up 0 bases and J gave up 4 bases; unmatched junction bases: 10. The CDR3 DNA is TGTGCCAGCAGCGTAGCTCTCGGGAGGGCCGGGGCAGATACGCAGTATTTT. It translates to CASSVALGRAGADTQYF.

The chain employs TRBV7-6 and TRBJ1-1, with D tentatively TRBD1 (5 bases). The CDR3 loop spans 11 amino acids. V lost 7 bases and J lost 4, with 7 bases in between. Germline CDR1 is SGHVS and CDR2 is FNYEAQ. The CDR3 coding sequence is TGTGCCAGCACCCAGGGCACTGAAGCTTTCTTT. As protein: CASTQGTEAFF.

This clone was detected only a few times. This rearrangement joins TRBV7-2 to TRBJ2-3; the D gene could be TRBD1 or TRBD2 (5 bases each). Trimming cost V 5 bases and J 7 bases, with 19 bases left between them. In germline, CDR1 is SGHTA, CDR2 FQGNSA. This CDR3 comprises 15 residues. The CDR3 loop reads CASSPGTDLPHTQYF. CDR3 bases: TGTGCCAGCAGCCCCGGGACGGACCTTCCCCATACGCAGTATTTT.

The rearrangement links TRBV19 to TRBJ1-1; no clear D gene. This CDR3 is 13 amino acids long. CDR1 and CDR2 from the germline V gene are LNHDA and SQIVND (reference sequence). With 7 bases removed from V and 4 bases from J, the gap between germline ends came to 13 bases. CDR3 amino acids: CASKLSGLTEAFF. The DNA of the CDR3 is TGTGCCAGTAAGTTGAGCGGCCTCACTGAAGCTTTCTTT.

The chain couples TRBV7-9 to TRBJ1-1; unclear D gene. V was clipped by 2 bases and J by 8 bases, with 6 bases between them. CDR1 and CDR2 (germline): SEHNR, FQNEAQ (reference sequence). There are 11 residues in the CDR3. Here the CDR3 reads CASSLTDEAFF. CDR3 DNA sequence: TGTGCCAGCAGCTTAACAGACGAAGCTTTCTTT.

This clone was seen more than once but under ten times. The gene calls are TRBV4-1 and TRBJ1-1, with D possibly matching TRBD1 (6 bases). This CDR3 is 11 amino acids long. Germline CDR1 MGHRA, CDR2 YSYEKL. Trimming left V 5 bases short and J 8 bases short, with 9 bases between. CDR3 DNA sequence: TGCGCCAGCAGCGGGGGGCAGGAAGCTTTCTTT. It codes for CASSGGQEAFF.

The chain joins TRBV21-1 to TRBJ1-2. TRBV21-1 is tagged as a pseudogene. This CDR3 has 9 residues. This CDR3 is CASSPHNTF. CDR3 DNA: TGTGCCAGCAGCCCCCATAACACCTTC.